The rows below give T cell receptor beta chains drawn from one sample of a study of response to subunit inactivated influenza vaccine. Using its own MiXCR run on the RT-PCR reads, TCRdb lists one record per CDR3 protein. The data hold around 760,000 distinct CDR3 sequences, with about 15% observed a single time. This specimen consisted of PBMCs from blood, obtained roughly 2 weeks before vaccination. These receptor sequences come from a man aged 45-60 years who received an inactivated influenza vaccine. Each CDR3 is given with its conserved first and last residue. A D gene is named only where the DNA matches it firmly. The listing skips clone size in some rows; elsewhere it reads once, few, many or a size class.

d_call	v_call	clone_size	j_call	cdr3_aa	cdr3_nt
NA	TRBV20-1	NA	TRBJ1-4	CSARDRGSGEKLFF	TGCAGTGCTAGAGATAGGGGTTCAGGGGAAAAACTGTTTTTT
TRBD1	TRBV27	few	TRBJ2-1	CASSTVYPGGNEQFF	TGTGCCAGCAGTACTGTCTATCCAGGGGGCAATGAGCAGTTCTTC
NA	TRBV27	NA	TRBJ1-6	CASSLFGQTKNSPLHF	TGTGCCAGCAGTTTATTTGGCCAGACAAAAAATTCACCCCTCCACTTT
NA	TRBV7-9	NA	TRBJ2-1	CASSLVDRFVYNEQFF	TGTGCCAGCAGCTTAGTTGACAGGTTTGTCTACAATGAGCAGTTCTTC
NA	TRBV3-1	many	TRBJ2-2	CASSQTGELFF	TGTGCCAGCAGCCAAACCGGGGAGCTGTTTTTT
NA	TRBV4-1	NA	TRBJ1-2	CASSQEVNRVSAGYTF	TGCGCCAGCAGCCAAGAGGTGAACAGGGTCTCCGCTGGCTACACCTTC
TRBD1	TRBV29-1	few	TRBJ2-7	CSAEGTDSYEQYF	TGCAGCGCTGAGGGGACAGACTCCTACGAGCAGTACTTC
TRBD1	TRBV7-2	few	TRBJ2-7	CASSWSGQGEQYF	TGTGCCAGCAGCTGGTCGGGACAGGGCGAGCAGTACTTC
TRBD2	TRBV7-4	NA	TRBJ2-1	CASSLATSRNSYNEQFF	TGTGCCAGCAGCTTAGCGACTAGCCGTAACTCCTACAATGAGCAGTTCTTC
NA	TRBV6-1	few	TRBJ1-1	CASSTGGGATEAFF	TGTGCCAGCAGCACCGGGGGGGGTGCTACTGAAGCTTTCTTT
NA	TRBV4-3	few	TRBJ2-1	CASSHGPGRGQNEQFF	TGCGCCAGCAGCCATGGCCCAGGGCGCGGACAGAATGAGCAGTTCTTC
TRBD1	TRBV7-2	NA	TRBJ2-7	CASSLGRGLVEQYF	TGTGCCAGCAGCTTGGGCAGGGGGCTGGTCGAGCAGTACTTC
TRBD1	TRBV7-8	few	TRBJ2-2	CASSLVRTGGTGELFF	TGTGCCAGCAGCTTAGTGCGGACAGGGGGTACCGGGGAGCTGTTTTTT
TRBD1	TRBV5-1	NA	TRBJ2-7	CASVSTGLSYEQYF	TGCGCCAGCGTATCGACAGGGCTATCCTACGAGCAGTACTTC
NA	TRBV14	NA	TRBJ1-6	CASSLTSPRVSPLHF	TGTGCCAGCAGCCTCACGAGTCCCAGGGTTTCACCCCTCCACTTT
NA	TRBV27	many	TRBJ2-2	CASSFRRTGELFF	TGTGCCAGCAGTTTCAGGCGAACCGGGGAGCTGTTTTTT
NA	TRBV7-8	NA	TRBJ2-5	CASSFLSPAETQYF	TGTGCCAGCAGCTTCCTTTCCCCTGCGGAGACCCAGTACTTC
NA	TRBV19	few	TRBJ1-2	CASSPDLGGYTF	TGTGCCAGTAGTCCAGACTTAGGTGGCTACACCTTC
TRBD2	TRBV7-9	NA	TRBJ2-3	CASSSLAVTDTQYF	TGTGCCAGCAGCTCACTAGCGGTCACAGATACGCAGTATTTT
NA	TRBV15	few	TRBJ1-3	CATSRDLQGSGNTIYF	TGTGCCACCAGCAGGGACCTACAGGGCTCTGGAAACACCATATATTTT
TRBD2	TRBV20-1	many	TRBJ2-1	CSAEWGSGSDEQFF	TGCAGTGCCGAGTGGGGTAGCGGGAGTGATGAGCAGTTCTTC
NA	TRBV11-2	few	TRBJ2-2	CASSFGAGADSNTGELFF	TGTGCCAGCAGCTTCGGGGCAGGGGCGGACTCGAACACCGGGGAGCTGTTTTTT
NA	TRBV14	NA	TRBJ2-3	CASSQDLRQAGGVTDTQYF	TGTGCCAGCAGCCAAGATCTCCGGCAGGCCGGGGGCGTCACAGATACGCAGTATTTT